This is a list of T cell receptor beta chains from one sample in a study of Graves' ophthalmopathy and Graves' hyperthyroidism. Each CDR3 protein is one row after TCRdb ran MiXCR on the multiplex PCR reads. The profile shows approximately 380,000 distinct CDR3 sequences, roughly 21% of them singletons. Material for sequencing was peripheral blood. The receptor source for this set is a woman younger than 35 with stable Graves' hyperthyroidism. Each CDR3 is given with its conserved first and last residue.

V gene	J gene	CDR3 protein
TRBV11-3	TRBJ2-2	CASSLGLAGGTGELFF
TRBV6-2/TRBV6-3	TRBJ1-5	CASSLQVHNQPQHF
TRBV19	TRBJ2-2	CASSISGTTGELFF
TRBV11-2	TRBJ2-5	CASSYLGQSLQETQYF
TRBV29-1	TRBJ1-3	CSVEMGRGNTIYF
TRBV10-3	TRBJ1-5	CATHRTINQPQHF
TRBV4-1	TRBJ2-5	CASSQDRPGRETQYF
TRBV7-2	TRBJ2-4	CASSPRGGKNIQYF
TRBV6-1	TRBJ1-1	CATQSPYDTEAFF
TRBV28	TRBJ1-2	CASSPTRHALGGYTF
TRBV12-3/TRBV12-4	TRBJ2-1	CASRYLGWDEQFF
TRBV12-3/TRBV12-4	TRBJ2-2	CAITIRDGANTGELFF
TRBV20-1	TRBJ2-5	CSASRVTGGEETQYF
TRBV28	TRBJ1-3	CASSRPWGAGTIYF
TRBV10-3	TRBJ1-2	CAISESQARLGYTF
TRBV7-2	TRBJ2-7	CASSLAGLSYEQYF
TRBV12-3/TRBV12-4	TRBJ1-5	CASSLSTGRSGNQPQHF
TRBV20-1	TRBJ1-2	CSARPGAGYTF
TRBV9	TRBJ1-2	CASSVGRTTNYGYTF
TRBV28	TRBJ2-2	CASSAGGLHTGELFF
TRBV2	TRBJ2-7	CASRETTVYEQYF
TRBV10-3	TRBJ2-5	CAISESPGQGETQYF
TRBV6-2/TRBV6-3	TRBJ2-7	CASSLARRGLTYEQYF